These 18 T cell receptor beta chains came from one sample sequenced in a study of blood T cells in healthy people across ages. PCR was performed a second time for about 7 to 12 cycles using a sample-barcoded 5' primer and a J-beta primer mix. TCRdb independently ran MiXCR on the 5' RACE reads; one entry per CDR3 protein. This sample has 910,000 or so distinct CDR3 sequences, with 45% to 60% found just once. Source material: blood. The source is an older woman in good health.

This sequence joins TRBV4-1 and TRBJ2-7; a possible D gene is TRBD1 (6 bases). The CDR3 has 16 amino acids. Germline V lookup: CDR1 MGHRA, CDR2 YSYEKL. Trimming stripped 0 bases from V and 3 bases from J, with 15 bases between. For the CDR3, the DNA is TGCGCCAGCAGCCAAGATTCAAGAGGGGGATTCTACGAGCAGTACTTC. This codes for CASSQDSRGGFYEQYF.

CDR3 sequence reads: CASSLASGSQYEQYF. CDR3 DNA sequence: TGTGCCAGCAGCTTAGCTAGCGGGAGTCAGTACGAGCAGTACTTC. This chain links TRBV7-2 with TRBJ2-5, with TRBD2 matching over 9 bases. TRBJ2-7 explains the end of the DNA better; the J call may be wrong. This CDR3 comprises 15 residues. Germline CDR1 is SGHTA and CDR2 is FQGNSA.

On this clonotype: Relative to the germline gene, one junction end is altered; a read error may explain this. The chain recombines TRBV6-6 with TRBJ1-1; D remains unclear. The CDR3 runs to 11 residues. Germline CDR1 reads MNHNY; CDR2 reads SVGAGI (reference sequence). The CDR3 coding sequence is TGTGCCAGCAGCTGGAACGCTGAAGCTTTCTTT. Translation gives CASSWNAEAFF.

The chain recombines TRBV11-2 with TRBJ2-3; tentative D call: TRBD2 (6 bases). The CDR3 consists of 15 residues. Trimming took off 0 bases at V and 7 bases at J, with 14 bases between the two ends. Germline CDR1 reads SGHAT; CDR2 reads FQNNGV. CDR3 amino acids: CASSLESLGGNTQYF. DNA for the CDR3: TGTGCCAGCAGCTTAGAATCCCTAGGCGGGAATACGCAGTATTTT.

The chain employs TRBV7-8 and TRBJ2-2; D might be TRBD1 (6 bases). The CDR3 length is 16 residues. V lost 7 bases to trimming and J lost 7 bases, with 22 bases between them. Germline V gives CDR1 SGHVS, CDR2 FQNEAQ. This CDR3 is CASKLGAGPTNGELFF. In DNA form, the CDR3 reads TGTGCCAGCAAATTGGGGGCAGGTCCGACCAACGGGGAGCTGTTTTTT.

CDR3 DNA: TGTGCCAGCAGCCCTATCGCAGACAGCCCAGGGGAGCAGTACTTC. Translated: CASSPIADSPGEQYF. The chain is built from TRBV27 and TRBJ2-7; perhaps TRBD1 as D (5 bases). In germline, CDR1 is MNHEY, CDR2 SMNVEV (reference sequence). CDR3 length equals 15 residues. The V and J ends lost 6 bases and 7 bases respectively, with 22 bases between them.

This clonotype was seen only a few times. The CDR3: CASSRTGREQYF. CDR3 coding DNA: TGTGCCAGCAGCCGGACTGGTAGGGAGCAGTACTTC. The rearrangement links TRBV7-2 to TRBJ2-7; tentatively, D is TRBD2 (5 bases). V was trimmed by 5 bases and J by 7 bases, leaving 12 bases between them. Germline V gives CDR1 SGHTA, CDR2 FQGNSA. The CDR3 is 12 amino acids.

V usage is TRBV5-1 and J usage is TRBJ2-7; 11 nucleotides align to TRBD2. The ends lost 0 bases at V and 10 bases at J; junction bases unmatched: 12. From germline, CDR1 is SGHRS and CDR2 YFSETQ. CDR3 length equals 16 residues. Here the CDR3 reads CASSLGLGLAGPDQYF. CDR3 in DNA: TGCGCCAGCAGCTTGGGACTAGGACTAGCGGGCCCAGACCAGTACTTC.

The gene calls are TRBV4-1 and TRBJ2-5, with D maybe TRBD2 (6 bases). Germline CDR1 reads MGHRA; CDR2 reads YSYEKL. This CDR3 is built from 18 residues. V was trimmed by 1 base and J by 1 base, leaving 19 bases between them. The CDR3 DNA reads TGCGCCAGCAGCCAAGCCCGGGCTGGTACTAGCAGCCAAGAGACCCAGTACTTC. Its translation: CASSQARAGTSSQETQYF.

The chain joins TRBV4-2 to TRBJ1-1, with 7 bases aligning to TRBD1. V shed 3 bases, J shed 6 bases, and the junction held 4 bases outside the gene matches. The CDR3 has 13 residues. CDR1 and CDR2 (germline): LGHNA, YNFKEQ. In DNA form, the CDR3 reads TGTGCCAGCAGCCAGGGACAGTTGCCTGAAGCTTTCTTT. This encodes CASSQGQLPEAFF.

This clonotype was counted only a few times. This CDR3 is CSAGPGGADTQYF. CDR3 coding DNA: TGCAGTGCTGGACCGGGCGGGGCAGATACGCAGTATTTT. The rearrangement links TRBV20-1 to TRBJ2-3; D is possibly TRBD2 (6 bases). This CDR3 is 13 amino acids long. V lost 5 bases and J 4 bases, leaving 13 bases between the germline ends. The germline V gene has CDR1 DFQATT and CDR2 SNEGSKA (reference sequence).

The V gene is TRBV29-1, the J gene TRBJ1-1, with D unresolved. The CDR3 consists of 16 residues. From germline, CDR1 is SQVTM and CDR2 ANQGSEA. The germline V and J ends were trimmed by 0 bases and 3 bases, with 17 bases remaining between them. CDR3 in amino acids: CSVEEGRPRRDTEAFF. CDR3 nucleotides: TGCAGCGTTGAAGAGGGAAGGCCAAGGAGGGACACTGAAGCTTTCTTT.

The chain recombines TRBV6-6 with TRBJ1-1; 9 nucleotides align to TRBD1. This CDR3 has 15 residues. Germline assignment: CDR1 MNHNY and CDR2 SVGAGI (reference sequence). The J segment lost 6 bases and the V segment lost 2 bases, leaving 7 bases of the junction unmatched. The CDR3 DNA is TGTGCCAGCAGTTACGAGGGACAGGGACTAGCTGAAGCTTTCTTT. Translating gives CASSYEGQGLAEAFF.

CDR3 in amino acids: CASSEAGAAYEQYF. The CDR3 bases are TGCGCCAGCAGTGAGGCAGGGGCCGCCTACGAGCAGTACTTC. The rearrangement links TRBV10-1 to TRBJ2-7; tentatively, D is TRBD1 (6 bases). Trimming shortened V by 2 bases and J by 2 bases, and 10 bases separated the two germline ends. The CDR3 is made up of 14 amino acids. Germline V CDR1 and CDR2: WNHNN, SYGVQD (reference sequence).

The V and J genes are TRBV6-2 or TRBV6-3 and TRBJ2-5, with 8 bases aligning to TRBD2. Germline V CDR1 and CDR2: MNHEY, SVGEGT. This CDR3 comprises 13 residues. Trimming removed 8 bases from V and 7 bases from J; junction bases left unmatched: 9. The CDR3 spells CASVEAGVGTQYF. The CDR3 region has the DNA TGTGCCAGCGTGGAAGCGGGAGTGGGGACCCAGTACTTC.

V is TRBV28 and J is TRBJ2-3; a weak D match, TRBD1 (5 bases). Trimming pared 7 bases from V and 3 bases from J, leaving 11 bases between. The CDR3 length is 13 residues. The germline gives CDR1 MDHEN, CDR2 SYDVKM. The CDR3 protein is CASMGPFTDTQYF. CDR3 sequence (DNA): TGTGCCAGCATGGGGCCCTTTACAGATACGCAGTATTTT.

The chain links TRBV27 to TRBJ2-3; the match to TRBD1 covers 9 bases. Germline V gene sequence: CDR1 MNHEY, CDR2 SMNVEV (reference sequence). The CDR3 runs 17 residues. The V and J ends lost 5 bases and 2 bases, in that order; junction bases with no gene match: 11. The CDR3 DNA reads as TGTGCCAGCAGTCTCGTACCAAGGACAGGGGACACAGATACGCAGTATTTT. It yields the protein CASSLVPRTGDTDTQYF.

The chain links TRBV12-3 or TRBV12-4 to TRBJ2-5; perhaps TRBD1 as D (6 bases). The CDR3 has 13 amino acids. With 7 bases removed from V and 5 bases from J, the gap between germline ends came to 14 bases. The DNA for the CDR3 is TGTGCCAGCACCCCTCAGGGGCTGGAGACCCAGTACTTC. Amino acids: CASTPQGLETQYF.